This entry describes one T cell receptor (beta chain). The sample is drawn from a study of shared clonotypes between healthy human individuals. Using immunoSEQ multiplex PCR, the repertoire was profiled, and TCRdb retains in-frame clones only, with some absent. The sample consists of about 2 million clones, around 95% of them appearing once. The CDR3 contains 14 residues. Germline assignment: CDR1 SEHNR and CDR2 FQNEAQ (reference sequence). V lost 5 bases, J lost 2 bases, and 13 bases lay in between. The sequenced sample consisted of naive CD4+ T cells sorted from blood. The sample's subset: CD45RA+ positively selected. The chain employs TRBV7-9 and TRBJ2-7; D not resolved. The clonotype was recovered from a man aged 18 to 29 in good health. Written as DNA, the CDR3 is TGTGCCAGCAGCGCGTCCCCCGGTCCCTACGAGCAGTACTTC. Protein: CASSASPGPYEQYF.